A single sample is the source of the 16 T cell receptor beta chains below, sequenced in a study of T-cell memory formation after mild COVID-19. TCRdb re-called the 5' RACE reads with MiXCR, one entry per CDR3 protein. The data show approximately 560,000 distinct CDR3 sequences, approximately 15% seen once. The sequenced sample was PBMCs or a T cell subset sorted from them (not recorded which). The receptors originated from an adult woman who had mild COVID-19 (a few samples of this study predate the infection). Cell type and time point are not known.

This chain links TRBV6-5 with TRBJ2-5; D is uncertain. The CDR3 extends over 14 amino acids. V was cut by 0 bases and J by 5 bases, with 10 bases left in between. Germline CDR1 and CDR2: MNHEY and SVGAGI. CDR3 protein: CASSYSMAWETQYF. In nucleotides, the CDR3 is TGTGCCAGCAGTTACTCAATGGCCTGGGAGACCCAGTACTTC.

This clonotype has a single count. The chain carries TRBV27 and TRBJ1-1; unclear D gene. This CDR3 has 14 residues. V shed 4 bases and J shed 1 base, with 10 bases lying between them. Germline V lookup: CDR1 MNHEY, CDR2 SMNVEV (reference sequence). CDR3 DNA sequence: TGTGCCAGCAGTTCCCGACCGAAGAACACTGAAGCTTTCTTT. Its translation is CASSSRPKNTEAFF.

This clonotype was seen a few times. The CDR3 protein is CASSSGQGYSYEQYF. As DNA, the CDR3 is TGTGCCAGCAGCTCGGGACAGGGGTACTCCTACGAGCAGTACTTC. The chain links TRBV7-6 to TRBJ2-7; TRBD1 matches at 10 bases. CDR1 is SGHVS and CDR2 is FNYEAQ in the germline V gene. This CDR3 is 15 amino acids long. V shed 4 bases, J shed 0 bases, and the junction held 3 bases outside the gene matches.

A note on this clonotype: Sequence at one end of the junction differs from germline and may be a read error. J is TRBJ2-2 and V is TRBV24-1; D is tentatively TRBD1 or TRBD2 (5 bases each). Germline CDR1 reads KGHDR; CDR2 reads SFDVKD. The CDR3 contains 19 residues. The CDR3 protein is CATSEYGPGQLGNTGELIF. CDR3 DNA: TGTGCCACCAGTGAATACGGACCAGGACAACTGGGGAACACCGGGGAGCTGATTTTT.

The chain carries TRBV5-1 and TRBJ2-1; TRBD2 agrees at 7 bases. V lost 0 bases and J lost 4; bases outside the gene matches: 13. The CDR3 extends over 18 amino acids. In germline, CDR1 is SGHRS, CDR2 YFSETQ. The CDR3 protein is CASSLEGGDLRRYNEQFF. The CDR3 nucleotides read TGCGCCAGCAGCTTGGAGGGAGGGGACCTCCGAAGATACAATGAGCAGTTCTTC.

The rearrangement links TRBV4-1 to TRBJ2-7; possibly TRBD2 for D (6 bases). There are 15 residues in the CDR3. Trimming shortened V by 0 bases and J by 12 bases, and 21 bases separated the two germline ends. Germline CDR1 reads MGHRA; CDR2 reads YSYEKL. CDR3 in DNA: TGCGCCAGCAGCCAAGAAGGGAGGATTGGGGGGAGGACGTACTTC. This codes for CASSQEGRIGGRTYF.

This clonotype has only a few counts. J is TRBJ1-2 and V is TRBV29-1, with 10 positions matching TRBD1. Per germline, CDR1 SQVTM and CDR2 ANQGSEA. The CDR3 spans 15 residues. Losses at the gene ends were 2 bases for V and 3 bases for J; bases not matched to a gene: 6. CDR3 DNA: TGCAGCGTTGAAAAGATGACAGGGGGCGACTATGGCTACACCTTC. As protein: CSVEKMTGGDYGYTF.

The gene calls are TRBV7-9 and TRBJ2-1; 13 bases match TRBD2. Trimming took 5 bases from V and 8 from J; bases not matched to a gene: 6. CDR3 length: 15 amino acids. Germline values: CDR1 SEHNR, CDR2 FQNEAQ (reference sequence). CDR3 DNA: TGTGCCAGCAGCCCAACTAGCGGGGGGGCATATGAGCAGTTCTTC. Protein product: CASSPTSGGAYEQFF.

The chain recombines TRBV6-4 with TRBJ1-6; 7 nucleotides line up with TRBD1. Germline V CDR1 and CDR2: MRHNA, SNTAGT. The CDR3 has 15 amino acids. With 2 bases clipped from V and 7 bases from J, the junction kept 5 bases outside the gene matches. This CDR3 reads CASSDGQALNSPLHF. The CDR3 nucleotides read TGTGCCAGCAGTGACGGACAGGCCCTAAATTCACCCCTCCACTTT.

Many counts were recorded for this clonotype. The chain is built from TRBV7-8 and TRBJ2-3; D might be TRBD1 (5 bases). V lost 0 bases and J 2 bases, leaving 18 bases between the germline ends. The CDR3 is made up of 18 amino acids. Germline V gives CDR1 SGHVS, CDR2 FQNEAQ. The CDR3 coding sequence is TGTGCCAGCAGCTTAGCGGGCCGTGGACATGGGATCACAGATACGCAGTATTTT. Its translation is CASSLAGRGHGITDTQYF.

This clonotype has ten or more counts. This sequence joins TRBV5-6 and TRBJ2-1, with 7 positions matching TRBD1. Germline assignment: CDR1 SGHDT and CDR2 YYEEEE. The CDR3 length is 15 residues. J gave up 10 bases and V 2 bases, and 12 bases lay outside the gene matches. The CDR3 loop reads CASSLMAGGSREQFF. DNA for the CDR3: TGTGCCAGCAGCTTAATGGCAGGGGGAAGTCGGGAGCAGTTCTTC.

The rearrangement joins TRBV12-3 or TRBV12-4 to TRBJ2-6, with TRBD2 identical over 7 bases. The CDR3 sequence is 16 residues long. V shed 3 bases, J shed 0 bases, and the junction held 2 bases outside the gene matches. The CDR3 loop reads CASSLGGGSGANVLTF. The CDR3 region has the DNA TGTGCCAGCAGTTTGGGGGGGGGCTCTGGGGCCAACGTCCTGACTTTC.

This clonotype was recorded at least ten times. The V and J genes are TRBV7-2 and TRBJ2-5; D not certain. There are 16 residues in the CDR3. Trimming removed 5 bases at V and 5 bases at J, with 21 bases between. The germline V gene encodes CDR1 SGHTA and CDR2 FQGNSA. CDR3 sequence (DNA): TGTGCCAGCAGCCACCTTGAACGGATTAAAGGGGAGACCCAGTACTTC. It is translated as CASSHLERIKGETQYF.

The CDR3 nucleotides are TGTGCCAGCAGTTATGTCGGGACAGAGACTTTAGAGACCCAGTACTTC. This translates into CASSYVGTETLETQYF. The gene calls are TRBV6-5 and TRBJ2-5, with TRBD1 identical over 7 bases. The CDR3 consists of 16 residues. From germline, CDR1 is MNHEY and CDR2 SVGAGI. With 3 bases clipped from V and 4 bases from J, the junction kept 11 bases outside the gene matches.

This clonotype has a handful of counts. The chain recombines TRBV12-3 or TRBV12-4 with TRBJ2-7; 10 positions agree with TRBD2. The CDR3 sequence is 15 residues long. V was clipped by 6 bases and J by 2 bases; unmatched bases: 7. The CDR3 bases are TGTGCCAGCAGCCTCTCCGGGACTAGCGCCTACGAGCAGTACTTC. This encodes CASSLSGTSAYEQYF.

J is TRBJ1-1 and V is TRBV20-1; 8 nucleotides align to TRBD1. Germline V CDR1 and CDR2: DFQATT, SNEGSKA (reference sequence). The CDR3 has 11 residues. J was trimmed by 8 bases and V by 3 bases; bases with no gene match: 2. CDR3 sequence reads: CSARGQAEAFF. As DNA, the CDR3 is TGCAGTGCTAGGGGACAGGCAGAAGCTTTCTTT.